Below, 5 T cell receptor beta chains from the same sample are listed, as sequenced in a study of T cells in Graves' hyperthyroidism and ophthalmopathy. The investigators amplified TCR beta CDR3 regions from RNA transcripts. Researchers ran a first-round RT-PCR on the TCR CDR3 using the HTBI primer set. TCRdb re-derived calls from the multiplex PCR reads in MiXCR, one entry per CDR3 protein. Of around 400,000 distinct CDR3 sequences in the sample, 15% were seen once. Sequencing used blood. These TCRs come from a woman between 55 and 75 years old with Graves' ophthalmopathy.

This clonotype was counted at least ten times. This chain joins TRBV20-1 and TRBJ1-5; 8 bases agree with TRBD1. The CDR3 has 13 residues. From germline, CDR1 is DFQATT and CDR2 SNEGSKA (reference sequence). V shed 4 bases, J shed 2 bases, and the junction held 1 base outside the gene matches. The CDR3 nucleotides are TGCAGTGCTACGGGACAGGGCAATCAGCCCCAGCATTTT. Amino acid sequence: CSATGQGNQPQHF.

There are many counts of this clonotype. J is TRBJ2-4 and V is TRBV27; D not resolved. Germline V gives CDR1 MNHEY, CDR2 SMNVEV (reference sequence). The CDR3 consists of 18 residues. V lost 6 bases and J lost 0, with 21 bases in between. This CDR3 reads CASSRIFLKTRAKNIQYF. The CDR3 DNA reads as TGTGCCAGCAGCCGAATATTCCTAAAGACACGAGCCAAAAACATTCAGTACTTC.

As concerns this clonotype: Just one base apart from a much larger clone, this may be a read error. The J gene is TRBJ2-5, the V gene TRBV6-1, with no clear D. Looked up from germline, CDR1 is MNHNS and CDR2 is SASEGT. The CDR3 has 14 residues. CDR3 nucleotides: TGTGCCAGCAGTGAAGAGTGGGTGTTGGAGACCCGGTACTTC. Protein sequence: CASSEEWVLETRYF.

This clonotype was observed many times. The chain combines TRBV7-3 with TRBJ2-1; 11 nucleotides align to TRBD2. Germline CDR1 SGHTA, CDR2 FQGTGA. After removal of 0 bases from V and 6 bases from J, the junction contained 4 bases not matched to a gene. The CDR3 totals 16 residues. The CDR3 spells CASSLTGLAGGNEQFF. The CDR3, as DNA: TGTGCCAGCAGCTTAACAGGCCTAGCGGGAGGCAATGAGCAGTTCTTC. Looking up the rest from reference TRBV7-3 and TRBJ2-1 gives the full variable domain: GAGVSQTPSNKVTEKGKYVELRCDPISGHTALYWYRQSLGQGPEFLIYFQGTGAADDSGLPNDRFFAVRPEGSVSTLKIQRTERGDSAVYLCASSLTGLAGGNEQFFGPGTRLTVL.

This clonotype was seen repeatedly, ten times or more. V and J are TRBV3-1 and TRBJ2-5; D may be TRBD2 (5 bases). Trimming removed 2 bases from V and 5 bases from J, with 9 bases in between. The CDR3 runs 13 residues. Germline V gene sequence: CDR1 LGHDT, CDR2 YNNKEL (reference sequence). The CDR3 loop is CASSQHGDETQYF. Here the CDR3 DNA reads TGTGCCAGCAGCCAACACGGGGATGAGACCCAGTACTTC.